This entry lists 29 T cell receptor beta chains sequenced from one sample in a study of blood T cells in healthy people across ages. A sample-barcoded 5' primer and a J-beta primer mix were used in a second PCR of roughly 6 to 11 cycles. Each CDR3 protein gets one entry after TCRdb re-called the 5' RACE reads with MiXCR. Of fewer than 750,000 distinct CDR3 sequences in the sample, 40% to 65% were seen once. The sample was blood. The source is a woman older than 75 in good health.

Details on this clonotype: A read error is possible here, since a much larger clone lies one base away. The chain has TRBV28 and TRBJ1-1; possible D gene TRBD1, 5 bases. The length of the CDR3 is 14 residues. The germline V and J ends were trimmed by 10 bases and 4 bases, with 19 bases remaining between them. In germline, CDR1 is MDHEN, CDR2 SYDVKM. CDR3 region: CATTGDVGSTEAFF. The CDR3 DNA reads TGTGCCACGACCGGGGACGTGGGATCCACTGAAGCTTTCTTT.

Of note for this clonotype: One end of the junction does not line up with germline, which may come from a read error. V and J are TRBV10-3 and TRBJ1-2, with D tentatively TRBD1 (5 bases). Germline CDR1 is ENHRY and CDR2 is SYGVKD. This CDR3 contains 15 residues. The CDR3 loop reads CAIRSSAGASYGYTF. CDR3 nucleotide sequence: TGTGCCATCAGATCTTCGGCCGGGGCTTCCTATGGTTACACCTTC.

The rearrangement joins TRBV20-1 to TRBJ2-2, with 7 bases aligning to TRBD1. The trim removed 6 bases at V and 4 bases at J, leaving 11 bases unmatched. CDR3 length: 15 amino acids. Germline V gene data show CDR1 as DFQATT and CDR2 as SNEGSKA (reference sequence). As DNA, the CDR3 is TGCAGTGCAACCGACACGGGACAGAGCACCGGGGAGCTGTTTTTT. Translation gives CSATDTGQSTGELFF.

The rearrangement joins TRBV7-8 to TRBJ1-1, with TRBD1 identical over 11 bases. CDR1 and CDR2 from the germline V gene are SGHVS and FQNEAQ. CDR3 length: 16 residues. J was trimmed by 7 bases and V by 0 bases; bases with no gene match: 7. CDR3 sequence reads: CASSLARTGGVFEAFF. The CDR3, as DNA: TGTGCCAGCAGCTTAGCGCGGACAGGGGGCGTTTTTGAAGCTTTCTTT.

A word on this clonotype: A much larger clone lies one base from this, so it may be a read error. The chain has TRBV10-3 and TRBJ2-7; D gene uncertain. The CDR3 covers 13 residues. The germline V gene has CDR1 ENHRY and CDR2 SYGVKD. Trimming removed 10 bases at V and 7 bases at J, with 20 bases between. This CDR3 reads CATSQGVTGEQYF. The DNA for the CDR3 is TGTGCCACAAGTCAAGGCGTGACGGGTGAGCAGTACTTC.

The count of this clonotype is one. This chain connects TRBV5-1 to TRBJ2-7; TRBD2 aligns across 11 bases. The CDR3 extends over 15 amino acids. V lost 4 bases to trimming and J lost 2 bases; unmatched junction nucleotides: 5. Germline lookup yields CDR1 SGHRS and CDR2 YFSETQ. The DNA for the CDR3 is TGCGCCAGCAGCACCGGACTAGCGGGTCCCTACGAGCAGTACTTC. Its translation: CASSTGLAGPYEQYF. The full variable domain, in which reference TRBV5-1 and TRBJ2-7 provide the parts outside the CDR3, is KAGVTQTPRYLIKTRGQQVTLSCSPISGHRSVSWYQQTPGQGLQFLFEYFSETQRNKGNFPGRFSGRQFSNSRSEMNVSTLELGDSALYLCASSTGLAGPYEQYFGPGTRLTVT.

This chain connects TRBV11-1 to TRBJ1-1; D is perhaps TRBD1 (5 bases). Germline-derived CDR1 and CDR2 are SGHAT and FQDESV (reference sequence). V shed 0 bases and J shed 10 bases, with 15 bases lying between them. The CDR3 runs 14 residues. The CDR3 DNA is TGTGCCAGCAGCTTAGCCAGGGACGGGCGTCGAGCTTTCTTT. Its protein product is CASSLARDGRRAFF.

This rearrangement joins TRBV7-2 to TRBJ2-4; no definite D call. Per germline, CDR1 SGHTA and CDR2 FQGNSA. The CDR3 spans 14 residues. V was clipped by 0 bases and J by 0 bases, with 3 bases between them. The CDR3 here is CASSLAVAKNIQYF. DNA for the CDR3: TGTGCCAGCAGCTTAGCAGTAGCCAAAAACATTCAGTACTTC.

The chain joins TRBV6-1 to TRBJ2-1, with a tentative D call TRBD1 (5 bases). V was cut by 7 bases and J by 6 bases, with 7 bases left in between. Germline V lookup: CDR1 MNHNS, CDR2 SASEGT. The length of the CDR3 is 11 residues. The CDR3 reads CASTGINEQFF. DNA of the CDR3: TGTGCCAGCACAGGGATCAATGAGCAGTTCTTC.

Comment on this clonotype: This may stem from a read error, because a much larger clone lies one nucleotide away. The chain is built from TRBV29-1 and TRBJ2-7; TRBD2 is a possible D gene (6 bases). Germline assignment: CDR1 SQVTM and CDR2 ANQGSEA. V lost 3 bases to trimming and J lost 3 bases, with 6 bases between them. This CDR3 region has 11 residues. The CDR3 loop is CSVDGGYEQYF. The DNA for the CDR3 is TGCAGCGTTGACGGGGGCTACGAGCAGTACTTC.

The V call is TRBV4-2, the J call TRBJ1-4; D remains ambiguous. V lost 0 bases to trimming and J lost 3 bases, with 11 bases between them. Germline V gene lookup returns CDR1 LGHNA and CDR2 YNFKEQ. This CDR3 has 16 residues. Written as DNA, the CDR3 is TGTGCCAGCAGCCAAGAGGGAGGACTTTCTAATGAAAAACTGTTTTTT. Translated, it gives CASSQEGGLSNEKLFF.

The V call is TRBV14, the J call TRBJ2-1; TRBD1 matches at 7 bases. The J call could be wrong; TRBJ2-7 is a better fit for the DNA end. CDR1 and CDR2 from the germline V gene are SGHDN and FVKESK. CDR3 length: 14 residues. CDR3 residues: CASSVRTGYNEQYF. The CDR3, as DNA: TGTGCCAGCAGCGTCAGGACAGGTTACAATGAGCAGTACTTC.

The chain combines TRBV6-1 with TRBJ2-1; 7 bases are shared with TRBD1. With 7 bases clipped from V and 1 base from J, the junction kept 13 bases outside the gene matches. The CDR3 loop spans 17 amino acids. Per the germline V gene, CDR1 is MNHNS and CDR2 is SASEGT. The CDR3 DNA sequence: TGTGCCAGCACCCGAACCTGGGACAGCGAATCCTACAATGAGCAGTTCTTC. Translating it yields CASTRTWDSESYNEQFF.

This clonotype was recorded many times. This chain links TRBV20-1 with TRBJ2-7, with a possible D match to TRBD2 (6 bases). Germline-derived CDR1 and CDR2 are DFQATT and SNEGSKA (reference sequence). Trimming stripped 0 bases from V and 0 bases from J, with 18 bases between. CDR3 length equals 17 residues. CDR3 sequence reads: CSARDISERGLSYEQYF. Here the CDR3 DNA reads TGCAGTGCTAGAGATATCTCCGAAAGGGGACTCTCCTACGAGCAGTACTTC.

This clonotype was detected many times. J is TRBJ2-4 and V is TRBV15, with a weak D call TRBD2 (6 bases). This CDR3 is 18 amino acids long. Trimming removed 0 bases from V and 0 bases from J, with 15 bases in between. In germline, CDR1 is LNHNV, CDR2 YYDKDF (reference sequence). CDR3 sequence reads: CATSRDSGTSLAKNIQYF. The CDR3 coding sequence is TGTGCCACCAGCAGAGATTCGGGGACTTCCCTAGCCAAAAACATTCAGTACTTC.

In this sample, this clonotype turned up many times. The chain combines TRBV25-1 with TRBJ2-1; TRBD2 matches 7 bases. V shed 7 bases, J shed 0 bases, and the junction held 6 bases outside the gene matches. The CDR3 is made up of 15 amino acids. The germline CDR1 and CDR2 sequences are MGHDK and SYGVNS. As DNA, the CDR3 is TGTGCCAGCACCATGCGGGGGAGCTCCTACAATGAGCAGTTCTTC. It specifies CASTMRGSSYNEQFF.

J is TRBJ2-5 and V is TRBV20-1; D is undetermined. The CDR3 consists of 12 residues. Trimming removed 3 bases at V and 3 bases at J, with 8 bases between. Germline V gives CDR1 DFQATT, CDR2 SNEGSKA (reference sequence). CDR3 residues: CSASGKEETQYF. In DNA, the CDR3 is TGCAGTGCTAGTGGGAAGGAAGAGACCCAGTACTTC.

This clonotype was picked up a small number of times. This chain links TRBV27 with TRBJ2-1; D is unresolved. The germline gives CDR1 MNHEY, CDR2 SMNVEV (reference sequence). The CDR3 has 12 residues. V was cut by 3 bases and J by 8 bases, with 8 bases left in between. The CDR3 region is CASSLSVHEQFF. In DNA form, the CDR3 reads TGTGCCAGCAGTTTGTCGGTGCATGAGCAGTTCTTC.

This clonotype was counted once. The chain employs TRBV3-1 and TRBJ1-2; possible D gene TRBD1, 5 bases. This CDR3 spans 14 amino acids. Germline V gives CDR1 LGHDT, CDR2 YNNKEL (reference sequence). V lost 0 bases to trimming and J lost 8 bases, with 13 bases between them. CDR3 sequence: CASSQDGGPLGYTF. CDR3 nucleotide sequence: TGTGCCAGCAGCCAAGATGGGGGACCCCTGGGCTACACCTTC.

The chain joins TRBV4-3 to TRBJ2-5; either TRBD1 or TRBD2 may supply D (5 bases each). Germline assignment: CDR1 LGHNA and CDR2 YSLEER. The ends were cut back, 4 bases at V and 3 bases at J, with 21 bases in the middle. CDR3 length equals 17 residues. The CDR3 DNA follows: TGCGCCAGCAGCCCAAGATCTTGGGGGAGTGGAGAAGAGACCCAGTACTTC. This sequence encodes CASSPRSWGSGEETQYF.

The chain uses TRBV5-1 and TRBJ2-3; D may correspond to TRBD1 or TRBD2 (5 bases each). Per the germline V gene, CDR1 is SGHRS and CDR2 is YFSETQ. The CDR3 contains 15 residues. Trimming shortened V by 4 bases and J by 5 bases, and 17 bases separated the two germline ends. The CDR3, as DNA: TGCGCCAGCAGCCCTGTTGGGGACCGGGGAGATACGCAGTATTTT. Its translation is CASSPVGDRGDTQYF.

The V gene is TRBV19, the J gene TRBJ1-1; D unresolved. The germline V gene has CDR1 LNHDA and CDR2 SQIVND (reference sequence). V was trimmed by 6 bases and J by 2 bases, leaving 10 bases between them. The CDR3 consists of 13 residues. The CDR3 reads CASSGSLNTEAFF. The CDR3 DNA follows: TGTGCCAGTAGCGGGAGTCTTAACACTGAAGCTTTCTTT.

The rearrangement links TRBV12-3 or TRBV12-4 to TRBJ2-4, with 8 bases fitting TRBD1. The DNA end lines up better with TRBJ2-7; the J call may be wrong. The CDR3 is made up of 13 amino acids. The DNA for the CDR3 is TGTGCCAGCAGAAGACAGGGGACCTACGAGCAGTACTTC. It is translated as CASRRQGTYEQYF.

The chain is built from TRBV6-2 or TRBV6-3 and TRBJ1-5; the D is unclear. Trimming pared 10 bases from V and 6 bases from J, leaving 13 bases between. CDR1 MNHEY and CDR2 SVGEGT come from the germline V gene. This CDR3 has 12 residues. The CDR3, as DNA: TGTGCCACCGGGGAAAGGAGTCAGCCCCAGCATTTT. It encodes CATGERSQPQHF.

V usage is TRBV28 and J usage is TRBJ2-7; possible D gene TRBD2, 6 bases. V dropped 2 bases and J dropped 2 bases, with 13 bases sitting between them. The CDR3 consists of 15 residues. Germline V gene sequence: CDR1 MDHEN, CDR2 SYDVKM. CDR3 residues: CASSLGGAQPYEQYF. CDR3 DNA sequence: TGTGCCAGCAGTTTAGGAGGGGCGCAGCCCTACGAGCAGTACTTC.

The chain carries TRBV7-2 and TRBJ1-6; D is undetermined. The CDR3 is 14 amino acids. With 5 bases removed from V and 9 bases from J, the gap between germline ends came to 14 bases. CDR1 and CDR2 from the germline V gene are SGHTA and FQGNSA. CDR3 region: CASSITGPFSPLHF. The CDR3 bases are TGTGCCAGCAGCATCACCGGACCCTTTTCACCCCTCCACTTT.

This clonotype has a single count. The chain has TRBV29-1 and TRBJ1-2; D may be TRBD1 (5 bases). The CDR3 totals 13 residues. Trimming took off 7 bases at V and 6 bases at J, with 18 bases between the two ends. Germline V gene data show CDR1 as SQVTM and CDR2 as ANQGSEA. For the CDR3, the DNA is TGCAGCGCCTCCCAGGGAAGAGCGAATGGCTACACCTTC. Its translation: CSASQGRANGYTF.

The rearrangement uses TRBV27 and TRBJ2-1; D may be TRBD2 (5 bases). V was pared by 5 bases and J by 10 bases, with 15 bases between. Germline values: CDR1 MNHEY, CDR2 SMNVEV (reference sequence). This CDR3 contains 13 residues. This CDR3 reads CASSQIGLWEQFF. The CDR3 DNA follows: TGTGCCAGCAGTCAGATCGGACTGTGGGAGCAGTTCTTC.

In its sample, this clonotype was seen a few times. This rearrangement joins TRBV5-1 to TRBJ2-7; 7 nucleotides line up with TRBD1. After removal of 7 bases from V and 3 bases from J, the junction contained 16 bases not matched to a gene. The CDR3 spans 16 residues. CDR1 SGHRS and CDR2 YFSETQ come from the germline V gene. This CDR3 is CASSPLPGTVFYEQYF. CDR3 nucleotide sequence: TGCGCCAGCTCCCCCTTACCCGGGACAGTTTTCTACGAGCAGTACTTC. Full variable domain (missing parts from reference TRBV5-1 and TRBJ2-7): KAGVTQTPRYLIKTRGQQVTLSCSPISGHRSVSWYQQTPGQGLQFLFEYFSETQRNKGNFPGRFSGRQFSNSRSEMNVSTLELGDSALYLCASSPLPGTVFYEQYFGPGTRLTVT.